This T cell receptor (beta chain) was found in a study of molecular identifiers for immune sequencing clone quantification (dated by TCRdb to the late 2010s). General notes on the study: For a replicate experiment, RNA from around 20,000 or 99,000 naive CD8 T cells was divided into five aliquots, of which four were sequenced. CD8 T cells were used in a methods study to benchmark molecular-identifier clustering-based TCR repertoire sequencing (MIDCIRS) and TCR RNA copy counting. Findings and caveats that apply to the study as a whole: Spiked-in Jurkat TCR RNA equivalent to a single cell was reported to be detectable even among 980,000 or so naive CD8 T cells. The naive libraries included spiked-in Jurkat TCR RNA (fewer than eleven copies' worth), and this RNA is not part of the donor repertoire. Modeling indicated about 3 TCR RNA copies recovered per cell, compared with roughly 10 by digital PCR, which implies a capture efficiency of about 27%. In CMV-specific effector cells, clones with more than 20 RNA copies accounted for over 97% of molecules, whereas in naive cells such clones accounted for under 1%. Highly expanded clone sizes could be underestimated if identical TCR molecules share a barcode. When barcode sub-clustering was omitted, TCR diversity was inflated by chimeric consensus sequences, with chimeras reaching as high as 47%.

To prepare the library, PCR was applied. The sequencer was an Illumina HiSeq 4000. Preparation of bulk TCR libraries followed a previously described approach, with the TCR primers listed in Table S5. The Qiagen AllPrep DNA/RNA kit was used to purify total RNA. Before analysis, reads from multiple sequencing runs of the same library were pooled. Processing in the source paper ran as follows. Only reads with exact TCR constant sequence were kept, trimmed to 150 nt, and grouped by their 12-nt molecular barcodes. Reads within each barcode group were sub-clustered using a 15% Levenshtein threshold, and quality-weighted consensus sequences were constructed for each RNA molecule. Non-functional sequences were excluded, and lower-count sequences lying one edit away from another sequence were also excluded. Barcode sub-clusters with fewer than 20% of the maximum read count were removed, based on fitting two negative binomial distributions. TCRdb reworked the public reads: Q25 trimming with fastp, MiXCR clone assembly, productive beta chains retained. Records with the same CDR3 protein are collapsed into one entry carrying the most frequent genes and DNA. TCRdb assigned the V and J calls; the authors' analysis was not used. The sample table contains roughly 320,000 distinct CDR3 sequences; only one count was recorded for over 20% of them. Approximately 0.84% of the sample comes from the top ten.

Comments on this clonotype: It has no known antigen specificity. This could be a read error, since a much larger clone is one nucleotide away.

The CDR3 spans 14 residues, from the cysteine through the phenylalanine. Only CDR3 DNA is held: 42 bases, read in frame from base 1. From the germline V gene (reference sequence), CDR1 is MNHEY and CDR2 is SMNVEV. V sheds 11 bases and J sheds 4 bases, leaving 18 bases between their ends. Naive CD8 T cell libraries were made from approximately 20,000 to 1,000,000 sorted cells using 10%, 30% or 50% of purified RNA. On a BD FACSAria II, naive CD8 T cells were FACS-sorted as CD8+CD4-CCR7+CD45RA+ and collected into RLT Plus buffer. To test detection sensitivity, Jurkat RNA equivalent to roughly nine TCR copies was spiked into samples of roughly 20,000-1,000,000 naive CD8 T cells. CD8 T cells were enriched using RosetteSep CD8+ T Cell Enrichment Cocktail and Ficoll-Paque, and the enriched cells then underwent ACK red cell lysis.

This chain joins TRBV27 to TRBJ2-1; D gene: possibly TRBD2, on 7 matching bases. Sequenced input: naive CD8+ T cells from blood, with Jurkat cell RNA spiked in. The cell subset or site label, as the study defines it: FACS-sorted CD8+CD4-CCR7+CD45RA+ naive T cells. This receptor was taken from a human donor in good health. Some libraries in this study had Jurkat cell RNA spiked in. The CDR3: CAAREGGRYNEQFF. The DNA reads as follows: TGTGCCGCCAGGGAGGGGGGGAGATACAATGAGCAGTTCTTC.